Below are 25 T cell receptor beta chains sequenced from a single sample in a study of beta chain features in type 1 diabetes. Sequencing targeted expressed TCRB transcripts, as all isolated RNA had been reverse transcribed. Sequencing used immunoSEQ multiplex PCR; TCRdb keeps in-frame clones, though not all of them. The table shows under 400,000 clones, with about 15% occurring only once. Sequenced material: central memory CD4+ T cells from blood. These receptors were obtained from a man aged 25-45 years in good health.

A few counts support this clone. The V call is TRBV6-5, the J call TRBJ2-3; no clear D. In germline, CDR1 is MNHEY, CDR2 SVGAGI. This CDR3 has 14 residues. V was clipped by 7 bases and J by 5 bases, with 16 bases between them. The CDR3 loop is CASTKGLLGDTQYF. DNA for the CDR3: TGTGCCAGCACCAAAGGTCTGCTGGGAGATACGCAGTATTTT.

The rearrangement joins TRBV19 to TRBJ1-2; 7 nucleotides match TRBD1. This CDR3 region has 13 residues. Germline V gene sequence: CDR1 LNHDA, CDR2 SQIVND (reference sequence). The V gene end was trimmed by 5 bases and the J gene end by 4 bases; junction bases not matched to a gene: 4. CDR3 in amino acids: CASSDRVGYGYTF. CDR3 sequence (DNA): TGTGCCAGTAGTGACAGGGTAGGCTATGGCTACACCTTC.

This clone was detected a few times. The gene calls are TRBV10-3 and TRBJ2-3; TRBD1 matches at 8 bases. V was pared by 6 bases and J by 2 bases, with 4 bases of the junction left unmatched. The CDR3 is 14 amino acids. CDR1 is ENHRY and CDR2 is SYGVKD in the germline V gene. The CDR3 loop is CAISRGRDTDTQYF. The CDR3, as DNA: TGTGCCATCAGCAGGGGGCGGGACACAGATACGCAGTATTTT.

The chain is built from TRBV7-8 and TRBJ2-1; D gene unclear. Per germline, CDR1 SGHVS and CDR2 FQNEAQ. V was trimmed by 8 bases and J by 5 bases, leaving 10 bases between them. This CDR3 has 12 amino acids. CDR3 sequence: CASRSGDNEQFF. The CDR3 coding sequence is TGTGCCAGCCGATCGGGTGACAATGAGCAGTTCTTC.

This clone was recorded a few times. This chain links TRBV7-2 with TRBJ2-2; D may correspond to TRBD1 or TRBD2 (6 bases each). The V gene lost 5 bases and the J gene lost 7 bases, with 14 bases spanning the gap. The CDR3 extends over 14 amino acids. The germline V gene encodes CDR1 SGHTA and CDR2 FQGNSA. CDR3 region: CASSPRLGGGELFF. Written as DNA, the CDR3 is TGTGCCAGCAGCCCCCGACTAGGGGGCGGGGAGCTGTTTTTT.

This clone appeared a few times. The CDR3 DNA sequence: TGTGCCAGCAGGGACCCCGGGGAGCTGTTTTTT. Encoded protein: CASRDPGELFF. The rearrangement links TRBV11-2 to TRBJ2-2; D gene uncertain. This CDR3 region has 11 residues. V was cut by 6 bases and J by 6 bases, with 5 bases left in between. Germline V lookup: CDR1 SGHAT, CDR2 FQNNGV.

The genes are TRBV2 and TRBJ2-3, with 10 nucleotides matching TRBD2. Germline V gives CDR1 SNHLY, CDR2 FYNNEI. V lost 6 bases, J lost 1 base, and 4 bases stayed unmatched. The CDR3 covers 15 residues. The CDR3 sequence: CASSRLAGGTDTQYF. CDR3 coding DNA: TGTGCCAGCAGCCGACTAGCGGGCGGCACAGATACGCAGTATTTT.

The chain carries TRBV7-7 and TRBJ2-3; D gene uncertain. The CDR3 runs 17 residues. Germline V gives CDR1 SSHAT, CDR2 FNYEAQ (reference sequence). Trimming cost V 2 bases and J 4 bases, with 19 bases left between them. The CDR3 region has the DNA TGTGCCAGCAGCTTATCGGTTTTTGGTGACAATTCAGATACGCAGTATTTT. Residues: CASSLSVFGDNSDTQYF.

This clone was picked up a small number of times. The chain uses TRBV13 and TRBJ2-6; tentatively, D is TRBD2 (6 bases). The V and J ends lost 2 bases and 1 base respectively, with 21 bases between them. Germline assignment: CDR1 PRHDT and CDR2 FYEKMQ (reference sequence). The CDR3 consists of 20 residues. The CDR3 DNA reads TGTGCCAGCAGCTTATACAACCGCCGGGCGGGAAAATCTGGGGCCAACGTCCTGACTTTC. Protein product: CASSLYNRRAGKSGANVLTF.

This clone was detected ten times or more. V gene TRBV23-1 combines with J gene TRBJ2-5, with TRBD2 as a possible D gene (5 bases). TRBV23-1 is classed as an ORF, of uncertain function. Trimming stripped 4 bases from V and 4 bases from J, with 10 bases between. The CDR3 runs to 13 residues. Here the CDR3 reads CASSPGRGETQYF. The CDR3 region has the DNA TGCGCCAGCAGTCCCGGCCGGGGAGAGACCCAGTACTTC.

This clone came up a few times. The chain employs TRBV7-6 and TRBJ1-2, with TRBD1 as a possible D gene (5 bases). V was clipped by 2 bases and J by 4 bases, with 11 bases between them. Germline V gives CDR1 SGHVS, CDR2 FNYEAQ. CDR3 length: 14 amino acids. CDR3 in DNA: TGTGCCAGCAGCTTAAACGGGGGGAGCTATGGCTACACCTTC. This codes for CASSLNGGSYGYTF.

This chain uses TRBV6-1 with TRBJ2-7, with TRBD2 matching 13 bases. Germline V gene sequence: CDR1 MNHNS, CDR2 SASEGT. V shed 6 bases and J 4 bases; nucleotides not matched to a gene: 3. CDR3 length: 14 amino acids. The CDR3 here is CASRGTSGKYEQYV. CDR3 in DNA: TGTGCCAGCAGAGGGACTAGCGGGAAGTACGAGCAGTACGTC.

This chain uses TRBV5-6 with TRBJ2-7; TRBD1 or TRBD2 may be the D gene (5 bases each). Germline assignment: CDR1 SGHDT and CDR2 YYEEEE. Trimming shortened V by 4 bases and J by 6 bases, and 11 bases separated the two germline ends. This CDR3 region has 12 residues. CDR3 in DNA: TGTGCCAGCAGCCTCGGGGCCCTCGAGCAGTACTTC. Translated, it gives CASSLGALEQYF.

The table lists this clone with many counts. The rearrangement joins TRBV5-6 to TRBJ2-4; weak D call: TRBD1 (6 bases). CDR1 is SGHDT and CDR2 is YYEEEE in the germline V gene. The CDR3 covers 14 residues. V lost 4 bases and J 2 bases, leaving 10 bases between the germline ends. The CDR3 coding sequence is TGTGCCAGCAGCGAACAGGGCCCCAAAAACATTCAGTACTTC. This translates into CASSEQGPKNIQYF.

This chain joins TRBV2 and TRBJ2-5; unclear D gene. CDR1 and CDR2 (germline): SNHLY, FYNNEI. V shed 11 bases and J shed 0 bases, with 10 bases lying between them. The CDR3 totals 12 residues. The CDR3: CAGASYQETQYF. CDR3 nucleotides: TGTGCCGGAGCCTCTTACCAAGAGACCCAGTACTTC.

As for this clone: The sample holds other DNA sequences that translate to the same CDR3. The genes are TRBV25-1 and TRBJ1-2; D might be TRBD1 (6 bases). This CDR3 has 13 residues. Trimming stripped 2 bases from V and 5 bases from J, with 9 bases between. In germline, CDR1 is MGHDK, CDR2 SYGVNS. CDR3 in amino acids: CASSERRGYGYTF. In DNA form, the CDR3 reads TGTGCCAGCAGTGAACGCAGGGGATATGGCTACACCTTC.

This chain uses TRBV18 with TRBJ2-1; 7 bases align to TRBD2. CDR1 and CDR2 (germline): KGHSH, LQKENI. The CDR3 is 15 amino acids. Trimming took 3 bases from V and 3 from J; bases not matched to a gene: 5. The CDR3 DNA follows: TGTGCCAGCTCACCGGTGTCTAGCGGCTACAATGAGCAGTTCTTC. Its translation: CASSPVSSGYNEQFF.

The chain couples TRBV5-1 to TRBJ2-7, with 8 bases aligning to TRBD1. Germline V lookup: CDR1 SGHRS, CDR2 YFSETQ. V shed 4 bases and J 0 bases; nucleotides not matched to a gene: 6. This CDR3 has 15 residues. CDR3: CASSPGQAISYEQYF. The DNA of the CDR3 is TGCGCCAGCAGCCCGGGACAGGCGATCTCCTACGAGCAGTACTTC. Complete variable domain (other parts from reference TRBV5-1 and TRBJ2-7): KAGVTQTPRYLIKTRGQQVTLSCSPISGHRSVSWYQQTPGQGLQFLFEYFSETQRNKGNFPGRFSGRQFSNSRSEMNVSTLELGDSALYLCASSPGQAISYEQYFGPGTRLTVT.

The J gene is TRBJ2-1, the V gene TRBV5-6, with D maybe TRBD2 (5 bases). This CDR3 spans 16 amino acids. Germline V lookup: CDR1 SGHDT, CDR2 YYEEEE. The ends were cut back, 6 bases at V and 3 bases at J, with 19 bases in the middle. CDR3: CASTFYFREIYNEQFF. The DNA for the CDR3 is TGTGCCAGCACCTTCTATTTTCGGGAAATCTACAATGAGCAGTTCTTC. Full variable domain (outside the CDR3, taken from reference TRBV5-6 and TRBJ2-1): DAGVTQSPTHLIKTRGQQVTLRCSPKSGHDTVSWYQQALGQGPQFIFQYYEEEERQRGNFPDRFSGHQFPNYSSELNVNALLLGDSALYLCASTFYFREIYNEQFFGPGTRLTVL.

This clone was picked up a small number of times. The gene calls are TRBV5-4 and TRBJ2-3; 12 bases are a match to TRBD2. This CDR3 contains 15 residues. After removal of 4 bases from V and 12 bases from J, the junction contained 12 bases not matched to a gene. Germline CDR1 reads SGHNT; CDR2 reads YYREEE (reference sequence). The CDR3 DNA is TGTGCCAGCAGCCCATTCGGACTAGCGGGAAGTCCCCAGTATTTT. It specifies CASSPFGLAGSPQYF.

The chain couples TRBV28 to TRBJ1-2; D is possibly TRBD1 (5 bases). CDR3 length: 12 amino acids. Germline V gives CDR1 MDHEN, CDR2 SYDVKM. Trimming pared 5 bases from V and 4 bases from J, leaving 8 bases between. The CDR3 is CASSGASYGYTF. The CDR3 DNA reads as TGTGCCAGCAGTGGGGCGAGCTATGGCTACACCTTC.

This chain uses TRBV2 with TRBJ2-5; D perhaps matches TRBD1 (6 bases). CDR3 length equals 15 residues. Germline V gene lookup returns CDR1 SNHLY and CDR2 FYNNEI. Between the trimmed V and J ends, which lost 9 bases and 4 bases, there was a span of 21 bases. The CDR3 DNA reads as TGTGCCAGTCGACCCGGTACAGGGTCGGGAGAGACCCAGTACTTC. Its translation is CASRPGTGSGETQYF.

The V call is TRBV7-2, the J call TRBJ2-5, with TRBD2 matching over 10 bases. The junction had 7 bases not matched to a gene; V was cut back by 5 bases and J by 4 bases. There are 15 residues in the CDR3. Germline V CDR1 and CDR2: SGHTA, FQGNSA. As DNA, the CDR3 is TGTGCCAGCAGCCAACAGCGGGGGGGCCGAGAGACCCAGTACTTC. This codes for CASSQQRGGRETQYF. The full variable domain, with the rest looked up from reference TRBV7-2 and TRBJ2-5, is GAGVSQSPSNKVTEKGKDVELRCDPISGHTALYWYRQSLGQGLEFLIYFQGNSAPDKSGLPSDRFSAERTGGSVSTLTIQRTQQEDSAVYLCASSQQRGGRETQYFGPGTRLLVL.

V gene TRBV4-2 combines with J gene TRBJ1-2, with D unresolved. The V end was cut by 6 bases, the J end by 8 bases, with 13 bases between. The length of the CDR3 is 12 residues. Germline CDR1 LGHNA, CDR2 YNFKEQ. Here the CDR3 reads CASRSYERGYTF. In DNA, the CDR3 is TGTGCCAGCAGGTCATACGAGCGGGGCTACACCTTC.

This clone has a count of ten or more. The V and J genes are TRBV2 and TRBJ2-2; D is unclear. This CDR3 is built from 14 residues. Germline CDR1 is SNHLY and CDR2 is FYNNEI. V gave up 6 bases and J gave up 1 base, with 9 bases separating them. CDR3 sequence reads: CASRKDWNTGELFF. The CDR3 coding sequence is TGTGCCAGCAGGAAAGACTGGAACACCGGGGAGCTGTTTTTT.